The 5 T cell receptor beta chains below all came from one sample that was sequenced in a study of shared clonotypes between healthy human individuals. The data were produced by immunoSEQ multiplex PCR, yet TCRdb's version contains in-frame clones alone and is incomplete. The sample records around 1.5 million clones, approximately 98% being singletons. The sequencing input was naive CD4+ T cells sorted from blood. Subset defined: CD45RA+ positively selected. The source is a man aged 30-40 years in good health.

The V call is TRBV30, the J call TRBJ2-1, with D perhaps assigned TRBD1 or TRBD2 (5 bases each). Trimming removed 5 bases at V and 8 bases at J, with 13 bases between. This CDR3 region has 12 residues. Per germline, CDR1 GTSNPN and CDR2 SVGIG (reference sequence). CDR3 nucleotide sequence: TGTGCCTGGCGGGACCCCTTCCATGAGCAGTTCTTC. This encodes CAWRDPFHEQFF.

The chain has TRBV7-6 and TRBJ2-7, with 9 bases fitting TRBD2. V lost 6 bases to trimming and J lost 5 bases; unmatched junction nucleotides: 8. The CDR3 is 14 amino acids. Germline V gene sequence: CDR1 SGHVS, CDR2 FNYEAQ. The CDR3 spells CASRQGLATHEQYF. Written as DNA, the CDR3 is TGTGCCAGCAGGCAAGGACTAGCGACCCACGAGCAGTACTTC. Supplemented by reference TRBV7-6 and TRBJ2-7, the full variable domain reads GAGVSQSPRYKVTKRGQDVALRCDPISGHVSLYWYRQALGQGPEFLTYFNYEAQQDKSGLPNDRFSAERPEGSISTLTIQRTEQRDSAMYRCASRQGLATHEQYFGPGTRLTVT.

The J gene is TRBJ2-4, the V gene TRBV7-9; D not certain. CDR1 and CDR2 (germline): SEHNR, FQNEAQ (reference sequence). The CDR3 has 14 residues. V was clipped by 4 bases and J by 9 bases, with 16 bases between them. CDR3 amino acids: CASSSSSGLGIQYF. Written as DNA, the CDR3 is TGTGCCAGCAGCTCTTCCTCCGGTTTAGGCATTCAGTACTTC.

The chain is built from TRBV11-2 and TRBJ2-3, with 9 bases identical to TRBD2. This CDR3 region has 15 residues. With V trimmed by 3 bases and J by 7 bases, 8 bases remained unmatched. Germline V gene lookup returns CDR1 SGHAT and CDR2 FQNNGV. The CDR3 loop is CASSLSSGNLNTQYF. In DNA form, the CDR3 reads TGTGCCAGCAGCTTGTCTAGCGGGAACCTAAATACGCAGTATTTT.

V gene TRBV2 combines with J gene TRBJ1-1, with 9 nucleotides matching TRBD1. The CDR3 spans 15 residues. CDR1 and CDR2 from the germline V gene are SNHLY and FYNNEI. The J segment lost 4 bases and the V segment lost 6 bases, leaving 9 bases of the junction unmatched. The CDR3 reads CASRDTGGSSTEAFF. CDR3 coding DNA: TGTGCCAGCAGGGACACAGGGGGCTCAAGCACTGAAGCTTTCTTT.